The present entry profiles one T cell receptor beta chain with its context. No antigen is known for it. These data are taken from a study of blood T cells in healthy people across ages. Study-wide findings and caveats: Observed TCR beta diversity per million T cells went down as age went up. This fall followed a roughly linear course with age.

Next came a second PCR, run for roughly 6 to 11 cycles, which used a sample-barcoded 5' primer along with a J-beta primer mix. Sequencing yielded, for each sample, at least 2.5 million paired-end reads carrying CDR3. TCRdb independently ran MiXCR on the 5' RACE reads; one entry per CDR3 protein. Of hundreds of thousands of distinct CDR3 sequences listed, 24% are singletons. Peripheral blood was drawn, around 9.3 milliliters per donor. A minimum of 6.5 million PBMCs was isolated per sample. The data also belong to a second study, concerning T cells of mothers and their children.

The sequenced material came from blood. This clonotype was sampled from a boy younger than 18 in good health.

The CDR3 DNA follows: TGTGCCAGCAGCCTGGCTACATGGGGGCCTAATGAAAAACTGTTTTTT. Translation gives CASSLATWGPNEKLFF. The V call is TRBV5-5, the J call TRBJ1-4; a possible D gene is TRBD1 (6 bases). Trimming removed 4 bases at V and 3 bases at J, with 16 bases between. Germline V CDR1 and CDR2: SGHKS, YYEKEE (reference sequence). This CDR3 is 16 amino acids long.